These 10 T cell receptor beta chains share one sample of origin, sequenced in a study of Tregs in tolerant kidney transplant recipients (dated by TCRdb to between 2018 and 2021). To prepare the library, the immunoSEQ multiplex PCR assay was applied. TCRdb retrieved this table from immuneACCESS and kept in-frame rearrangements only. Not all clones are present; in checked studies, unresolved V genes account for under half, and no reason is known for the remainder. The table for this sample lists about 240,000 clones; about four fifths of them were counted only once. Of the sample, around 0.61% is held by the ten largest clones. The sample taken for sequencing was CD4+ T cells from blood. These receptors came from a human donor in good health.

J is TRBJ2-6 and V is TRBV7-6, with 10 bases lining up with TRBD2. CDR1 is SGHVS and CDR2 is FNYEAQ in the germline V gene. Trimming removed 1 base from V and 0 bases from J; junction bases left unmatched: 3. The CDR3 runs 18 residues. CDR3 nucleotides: TGTGCCAGCAGCTTAGGCCCTAGCGGGAGCTCTGGGGCCAACGTCCTGACTTTC. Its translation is CASSLGPSGSSGANVLTF.

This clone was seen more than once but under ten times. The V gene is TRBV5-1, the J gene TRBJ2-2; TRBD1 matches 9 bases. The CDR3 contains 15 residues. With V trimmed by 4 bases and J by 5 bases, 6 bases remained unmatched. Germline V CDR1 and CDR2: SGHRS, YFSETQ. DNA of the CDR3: TGCGCCAGCAGCGCGGGACAGGGTCTTACCGGGGAGCTGTTTTTT. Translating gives CASSAGQGLTGELFF.

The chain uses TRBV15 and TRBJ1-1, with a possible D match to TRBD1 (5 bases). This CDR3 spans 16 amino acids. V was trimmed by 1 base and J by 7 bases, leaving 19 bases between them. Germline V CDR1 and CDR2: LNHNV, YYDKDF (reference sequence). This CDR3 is CATSRVPIQGGFEAFF. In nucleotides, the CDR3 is TGTGCCACCAGCAGAGTCCCAATCCAGGGCGGGTTTGAAGCTTTCTTT.

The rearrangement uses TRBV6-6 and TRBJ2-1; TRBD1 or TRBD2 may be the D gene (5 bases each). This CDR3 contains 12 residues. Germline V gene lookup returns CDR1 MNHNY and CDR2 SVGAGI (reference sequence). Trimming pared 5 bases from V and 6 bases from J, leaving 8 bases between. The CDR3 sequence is CASSPGLNEQFF. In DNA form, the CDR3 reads TGTGCCAGCAGTCCGGGGCTCAATGAGCAGTTCTTC.

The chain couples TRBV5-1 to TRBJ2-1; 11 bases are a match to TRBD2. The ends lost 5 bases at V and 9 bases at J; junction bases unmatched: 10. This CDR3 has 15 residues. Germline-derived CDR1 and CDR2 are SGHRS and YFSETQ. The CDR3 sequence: CASRNTGTSGIEQFF. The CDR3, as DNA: TGCGCCAGCAGGAACACCGGGACTAGCGGAATTGAGCAGTTCTTC.

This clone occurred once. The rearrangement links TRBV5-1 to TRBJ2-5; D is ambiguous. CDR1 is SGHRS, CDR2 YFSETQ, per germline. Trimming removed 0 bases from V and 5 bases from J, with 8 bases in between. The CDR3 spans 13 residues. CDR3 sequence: CASSLVLLETQYF. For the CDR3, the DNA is TGCGCCAGCAGCTTGGTCCTACTGGAGACCCAGTACTTC.

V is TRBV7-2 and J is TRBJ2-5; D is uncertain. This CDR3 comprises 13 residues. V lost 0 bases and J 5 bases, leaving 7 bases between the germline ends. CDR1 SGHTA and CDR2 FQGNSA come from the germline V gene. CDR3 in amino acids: CASSLALVETQYF. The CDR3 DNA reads TGTGCCAGCAGCTTAGCACTCGTGGAGACCCAGTACTTC. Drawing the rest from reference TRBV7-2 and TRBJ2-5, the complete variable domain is GAGVSQSPSNKVTEKGKDVELRCDPISGHTALYWYRQSLGQGLEFLIYFQGNSAPDKSGLPSDRFSAERTGGSVSTLTIQRTQQEDSAVYLCASSLALVETQYFGPGTRLLVL.

CDR3: CASSPQDRGNEKLFF. The CDR3 coding sequence is TGTGCCAGCTCACCACAGGACAGGGGAAATGAAAAACTGTTTTTT. The chain recombines TRBV18 with TRBJ1-4; 9 bases align to TRBD1. The CDR3 is 15 residues long. J lost 5 bases, V lost 1 base, and 2 bases had no gene match. Per the germline V gene, CDR1 is KGHSH and CDR2 is LQKENI.

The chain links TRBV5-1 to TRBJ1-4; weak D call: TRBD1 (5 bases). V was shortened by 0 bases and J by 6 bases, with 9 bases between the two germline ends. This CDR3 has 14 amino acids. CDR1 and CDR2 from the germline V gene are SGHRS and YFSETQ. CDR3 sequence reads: CASSLGDGDEKLFF. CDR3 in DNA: TGCGCCAGCAGCTTGGGGGACGGGGATGAAAAACTGTTTTTT.

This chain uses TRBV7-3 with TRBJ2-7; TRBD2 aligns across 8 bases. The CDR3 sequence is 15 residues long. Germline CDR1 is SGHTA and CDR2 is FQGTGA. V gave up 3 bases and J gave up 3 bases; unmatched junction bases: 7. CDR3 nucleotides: TGTGCCAGCAGCTTCTCAGGCGGGGGGCGCTACGAGCAGTACTTC. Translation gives CASSFSGGGRYEQYF.